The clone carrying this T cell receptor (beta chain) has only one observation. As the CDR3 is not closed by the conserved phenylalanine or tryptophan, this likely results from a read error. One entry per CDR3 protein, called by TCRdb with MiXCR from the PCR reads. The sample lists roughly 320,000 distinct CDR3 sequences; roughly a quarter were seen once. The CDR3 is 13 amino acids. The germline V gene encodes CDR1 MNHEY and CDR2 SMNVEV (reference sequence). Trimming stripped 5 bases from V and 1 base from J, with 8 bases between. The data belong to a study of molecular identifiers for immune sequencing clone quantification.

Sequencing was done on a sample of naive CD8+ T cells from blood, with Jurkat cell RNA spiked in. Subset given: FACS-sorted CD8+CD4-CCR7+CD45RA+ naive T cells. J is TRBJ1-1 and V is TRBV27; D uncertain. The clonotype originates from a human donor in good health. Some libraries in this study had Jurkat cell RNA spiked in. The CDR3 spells CASSPAGNTEAFS. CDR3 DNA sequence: TGTGCCAGCAGTCCCGCAGGGAACACTGAAGCTTTCTCT.